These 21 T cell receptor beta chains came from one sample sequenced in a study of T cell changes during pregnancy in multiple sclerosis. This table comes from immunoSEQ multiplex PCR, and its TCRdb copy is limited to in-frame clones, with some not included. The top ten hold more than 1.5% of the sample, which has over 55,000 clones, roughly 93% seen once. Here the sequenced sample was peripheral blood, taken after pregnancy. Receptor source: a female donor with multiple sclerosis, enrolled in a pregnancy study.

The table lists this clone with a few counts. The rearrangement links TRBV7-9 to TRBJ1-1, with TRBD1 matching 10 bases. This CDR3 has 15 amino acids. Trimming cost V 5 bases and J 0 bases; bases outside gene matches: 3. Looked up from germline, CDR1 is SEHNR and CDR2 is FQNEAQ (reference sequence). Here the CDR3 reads CASSRDRGMNTEAFF. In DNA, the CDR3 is TGTGCCAGCAGCCGGGACAGGGGTATGAACACTGAAGCTTTCTTT.

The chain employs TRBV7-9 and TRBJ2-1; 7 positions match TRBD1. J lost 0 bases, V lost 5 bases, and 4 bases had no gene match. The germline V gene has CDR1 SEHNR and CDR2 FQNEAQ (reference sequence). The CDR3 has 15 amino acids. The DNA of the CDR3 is TGTGCCAGCAGCCACCGGGACAGCTCCTACAATGAGCAGTTCTTC. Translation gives CASSHRDSSYNEQFF.

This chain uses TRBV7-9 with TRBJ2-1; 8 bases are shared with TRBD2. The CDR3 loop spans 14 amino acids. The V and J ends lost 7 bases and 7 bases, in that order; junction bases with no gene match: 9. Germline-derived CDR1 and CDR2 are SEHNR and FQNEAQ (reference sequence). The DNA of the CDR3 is TGTGCCAGCACCCAAGCGGGAGCGACGAATGAGCAGTTCTTC. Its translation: CASTQAGATNEQFF.

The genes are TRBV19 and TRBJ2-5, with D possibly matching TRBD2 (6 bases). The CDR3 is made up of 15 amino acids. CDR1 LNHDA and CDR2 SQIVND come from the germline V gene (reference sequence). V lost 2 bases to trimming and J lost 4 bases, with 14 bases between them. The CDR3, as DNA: TGTGCCAGTAGTATAAGCGGGCAGAATGGAGAGACCCAGTACTTC. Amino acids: CASSISGQNGETQYF.

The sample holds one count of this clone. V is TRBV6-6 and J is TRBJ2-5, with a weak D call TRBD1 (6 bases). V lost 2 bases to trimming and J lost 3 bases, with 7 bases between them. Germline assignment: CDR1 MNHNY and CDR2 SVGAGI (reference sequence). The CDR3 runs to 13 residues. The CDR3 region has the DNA TGTGCCAGCAGTTACCACAGGGAAGAGACCCAGTACTTC. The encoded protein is CASSYHREETQYF.

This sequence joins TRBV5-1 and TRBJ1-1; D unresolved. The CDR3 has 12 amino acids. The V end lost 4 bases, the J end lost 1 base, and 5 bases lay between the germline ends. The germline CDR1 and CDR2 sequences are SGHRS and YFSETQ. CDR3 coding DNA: TGCGCCAGCAGCCGGGGGAACACTGAAGCTTTCTTT. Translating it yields CASSRGNTEAFF. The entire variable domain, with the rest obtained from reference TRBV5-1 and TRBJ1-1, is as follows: KAGVTQTPRYLIKTRGQQVTLSCSPISGHRSVSWYQQTPGQGLQFLFEYFSETQRNKGNFPGRFSGRQFSNSRSEMNVSTLELGDSALYLCASSRGNTEAFFGQGTRLTVV.

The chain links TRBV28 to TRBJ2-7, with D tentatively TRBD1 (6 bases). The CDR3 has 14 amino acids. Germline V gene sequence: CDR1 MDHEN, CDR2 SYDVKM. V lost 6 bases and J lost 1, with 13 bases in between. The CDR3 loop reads CASSSGTTSYEQYF. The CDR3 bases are TGTGCCAGCAGCTCCGGGACAACTTCCTACGAGCAGTACTTC.

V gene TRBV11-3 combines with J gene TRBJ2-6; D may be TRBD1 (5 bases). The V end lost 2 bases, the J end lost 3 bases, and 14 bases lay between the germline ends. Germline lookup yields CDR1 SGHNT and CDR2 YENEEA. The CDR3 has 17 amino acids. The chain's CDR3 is CASSLRGTTDGANVLTF. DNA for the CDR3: TGTGCCAGCAGCTTAAGGGGTACTACGGATGGGGCCAACGTCCTGACTTTC.

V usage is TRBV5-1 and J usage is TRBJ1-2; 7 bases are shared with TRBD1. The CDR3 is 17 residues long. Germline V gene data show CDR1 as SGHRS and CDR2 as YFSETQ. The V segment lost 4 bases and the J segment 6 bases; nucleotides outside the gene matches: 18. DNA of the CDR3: TGCGCCAGCAGCGTACCTAACACGACCGGGACAGTCCATGGCTACACCTTC. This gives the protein CASSVPNTTGTVHGYTF. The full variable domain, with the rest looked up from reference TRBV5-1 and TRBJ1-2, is KAGVTQTPRYLIKTRGQQVTLSCSPISGHRSVSWYQQTPGQGLQFLFEYFSETQRNKGNFPGRFSGRQFSNSRSEMNVSTLELGDSALYLCASSVPNTTGTVHGYTFGSGTRLTVV.

DNA for the CDR3: TGCGCCAGCAGCTTGGATGGGAGGGGCCTACAGGGTGAAAAACTGTTTTTT. Amino acid sequence: CASSLDGRGLQGEKLFF. The rearrangement uses TRBV5-1 and TRBJ1-4; a possible D gene is TRBD1 (6 bases). The V gene lost 0 bases and the J gene lost 7 bases, with 19 bases spanning the gap. This CDR3 has 17 amino acids. Per germline, CDR1 SGHRS and CDR2 YFSETQ.

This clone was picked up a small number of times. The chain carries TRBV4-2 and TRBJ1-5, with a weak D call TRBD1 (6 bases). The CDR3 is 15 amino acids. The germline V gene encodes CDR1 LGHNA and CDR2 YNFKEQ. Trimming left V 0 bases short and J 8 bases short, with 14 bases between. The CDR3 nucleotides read TGTGCCAGCAGCCAAGATGAAACAGGGAATAAGCCCCAGCATTTT. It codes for CASSQDETGNKPQHF.

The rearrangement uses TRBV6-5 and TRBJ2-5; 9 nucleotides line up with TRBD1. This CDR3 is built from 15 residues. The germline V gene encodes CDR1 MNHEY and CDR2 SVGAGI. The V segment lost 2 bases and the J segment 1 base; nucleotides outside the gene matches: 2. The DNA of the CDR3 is TGTGCCAGCAGTTACGGGACAGGGCCCCAAGAGACCCAGTACTTC. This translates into CASSYGTGPQETQYF.

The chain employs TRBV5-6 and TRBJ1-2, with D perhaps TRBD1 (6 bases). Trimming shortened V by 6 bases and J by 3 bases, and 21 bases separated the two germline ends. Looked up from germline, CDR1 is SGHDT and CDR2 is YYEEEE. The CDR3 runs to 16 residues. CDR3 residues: CASTKFQGLSHYGYTF. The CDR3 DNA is TGTGCCAGCACCAAATTCCAGGGGCTCTCACACTATGGCTACACCTTC.

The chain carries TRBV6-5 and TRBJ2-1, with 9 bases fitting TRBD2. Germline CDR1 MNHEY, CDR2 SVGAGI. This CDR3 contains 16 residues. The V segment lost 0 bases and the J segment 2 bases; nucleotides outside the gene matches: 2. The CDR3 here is CASSYSGLAPYNEQFF. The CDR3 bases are TGTGCCAGCAGTTACTCAGGACTAGCGCCCTACAATGAGCAGTTCTTC.

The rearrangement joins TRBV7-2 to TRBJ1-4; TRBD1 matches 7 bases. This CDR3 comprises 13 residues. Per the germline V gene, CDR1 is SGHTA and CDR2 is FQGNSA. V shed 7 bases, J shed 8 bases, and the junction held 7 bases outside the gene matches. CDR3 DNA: TGTGCCAGCAACACAGGGGCAGGAGAAAAACTGTTTTTT. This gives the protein CASNTGAGEKLFF. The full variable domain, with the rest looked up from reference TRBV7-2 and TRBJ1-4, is GAGVSQSPSNKVTEKGKDVELRCDPISGHTALYWYRQSLGQGLEFLIYFQGNSAPDKSGLPSDRFSAERTGGSVSTLTIQRTQQEDSAVYLCASNTGAGEKLFFGSGTQLSVL.

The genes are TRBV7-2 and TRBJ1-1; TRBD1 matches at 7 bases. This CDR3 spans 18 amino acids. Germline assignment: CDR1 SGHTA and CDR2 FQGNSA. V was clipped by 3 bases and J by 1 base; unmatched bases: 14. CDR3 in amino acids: CASSFLRSGTDRNTEAFF. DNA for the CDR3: TGTGCCAGCAGCTTCCTTCGGTCCGGGACAGATCGGAACACTGAAGCTTTCTTT.

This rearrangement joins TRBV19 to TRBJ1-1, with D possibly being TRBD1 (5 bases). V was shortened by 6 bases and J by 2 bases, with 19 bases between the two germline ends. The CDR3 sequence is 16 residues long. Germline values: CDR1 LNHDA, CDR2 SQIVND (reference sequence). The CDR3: CASRGGAGDPNTEAFF. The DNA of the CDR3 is TGTGCCAGTAGGGGAGGGGCTGGGGACCCTAACACTGAAGCTTTCTTT.

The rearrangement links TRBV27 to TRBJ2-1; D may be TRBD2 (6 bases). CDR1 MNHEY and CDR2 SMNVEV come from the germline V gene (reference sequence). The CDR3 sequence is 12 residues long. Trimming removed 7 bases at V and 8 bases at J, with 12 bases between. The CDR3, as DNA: TGTGCCAGCAAGACTAGGGCCTATGAGCAGTTCTTC. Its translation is CASKTRAYEQFF.

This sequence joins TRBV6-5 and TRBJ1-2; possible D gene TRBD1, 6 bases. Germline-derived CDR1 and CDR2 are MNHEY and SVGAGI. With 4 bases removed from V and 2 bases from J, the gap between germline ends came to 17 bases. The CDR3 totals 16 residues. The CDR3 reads CASSSATGLSNYGYTF. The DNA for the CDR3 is TGTGCCAGCAGTTCAGCGACAGGTCTGAGCAACTATGGCTACACCTTC.

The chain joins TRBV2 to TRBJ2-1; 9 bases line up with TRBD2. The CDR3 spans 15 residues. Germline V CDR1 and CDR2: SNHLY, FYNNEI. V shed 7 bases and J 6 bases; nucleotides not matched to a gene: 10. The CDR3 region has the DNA TGTGCCAGCACCTTTGCGGGGGGGACCCTCAATGAGCAGTTCTTC. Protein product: CASTFAGGTLNEQFF.

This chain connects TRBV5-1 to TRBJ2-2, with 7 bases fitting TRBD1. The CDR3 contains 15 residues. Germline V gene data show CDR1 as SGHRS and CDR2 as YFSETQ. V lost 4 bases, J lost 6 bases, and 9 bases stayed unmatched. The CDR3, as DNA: TGCGCCAGCAGCCCTACGACAGGGAGAGCCGGGGAGCTGTTTTTT. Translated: CASSPTTGRAGELFF.